Below, 32 T cell receptor beta chains from the same sample are listed, as sequenced in a study of blood T cell repertoires in COVID-19. Assay: immunoSEQ multiplex PCR; the TCRdb copy retains only in-frame clones and omits some. The repertoire holds some 290,000 clones, with roughly 88% as singletons. Sequenced sample: peripheral blood. These receptors came from a woman in her thirties with COVID-19, enrolled during active disease.

The V gene is TRBV28, the J gene TRBJ2-2; possible D gene TRBD1, 5 bases. The CDR3 contains 16 residues. Trimming shortened V by 8 bases and J by 5 bases, and 21 bases separated the two germline ends. Germline V gives CDR1 MDHEN, CDR2 SYDVKM. The CDR3 DNA follows: TGTGCCAGCTCCTCCCCGACAGCTGACCAAACCGGGGAGCTGTTTTTT. As protein: CASSSPTADQTGELFF. Variable domain in full (rest from reference TRBV28 and TRBJ2-2): DVKVTQSSRYLVKRTGEKVFLECVQDMDHENMFWYRQDPGLGLRLIYFSYDVKMKEKGDIPEGYSVSREKKERFSLILESASTNQTSMYLCASSSPTADQTGELFFGEGSRLTVL.

This chain joins TRBV28 and TRBJ1-2; a possible D gene is TRBD1 (6 bases). Per the germline V gene, CDR1 is MDHEN and CDR2 is SYDVKM. The length of the CDR3 is 12 residues. Trimming stripped 5 bases from V and 13 bases from J, with 17 bases between. In nucleotides, the CDR3 is TGTGCCAGCAGTCCGCACAGGGTTATGTGCACCTTC. It codes for CASSPHRVMCTF.

This sequence joins TRBV19 and TRBJ1-5; TRBD1 matches at 7 bases. The CDR3 runs 14 residues. V lost 7 bases to trimming and J lost 2 bases; unmatched junction nucleotides: 5. Per the germline V gene, CDR1 is LNHDA and CDR2 is SQIVND (reference sequence). The CDR3 DNA reads as TGTGCCAGTAATCGGCAGGGGGGCAATCAGCCCCAGCATTTT. Translating it yields CASNRQGGNQPQHF.

This clone was seen a few times. For the CDR3, the DNA is TGCAGCGTTGGGACAGGGTCTGGAAACACCATATATTTT. Protein product: CSVGTGSGNTIYF. The chain combines TRBV29-1 with TRBJ1-3, with TRBD1 identical over 8 bases. CDR3 length equals 13 residues. Looked up from germline, CDR1 is SQVTM and CDR2 is ANQGSEA. Trimming removed 4 bases from V and 1 base from J; junction bases left unmatched: 0.

Concerning this clone itself: Sequence at one end of the junction differs from germline and may be a read error. The chain is built from TRBV19 and TRBJ2-7; 8 bases line up with TRBD2. The CDR3 runs 14 residues. Germline lookup yields CDR1 LNHDA and CDR2 SQIVND (reference sequence). The CDR3 loop is CASSIAGSSSEQYF. CDR3 in DNA: TGTGCCAGTAGCATAGCGGGGTCATCTTCGGAGCAGTACTTC.

The rearrangement links TRBV28 to TRBJ1-5, with D perhaps matching TRBD1 (5 bases). From germline, CDR1 is MDHEN and CDR2 SYDVKM. V dropped 4 bases and J dropped 2 bases, with 15 bases sitting between them. The CDR3 contains 16 residues. CDR3 sequence: CASSSAGNHGNQPQHF. Written as DNA, the CDR3 is TGTGCCAGCAGTTCGGCAGGGAATCACGGCAATCAGCCCCAGCATTTT.

This rearrangement joins TRBV3-1 (or the pseudogene TRBV3-2) to TRBJ2-7, with a weak D call TRBD2 (5 bases). The V gene lost 0 bases and the J gene lost 2 bases, with 11 bases spanning the gap. Germline loops: CDR1 LGHDT, CDR2 YNNKEL (reference sequence). The CDR3 consists of 15 residues. CDR3 region: CASSQDSPGAYEQYF. For the CDR3, the DNA is TGTGCCAGCAGCCAAGATTCTCCCGGGGCCTACGAGCAGTACTTC.

The CDR3 spells CASSFGLAGDPGRETQYF. The CDR3 bases are TGTGCCAGCAGCTTCGGACTAGCGGGAGACCCTGGGCGGGAGACCCAGTACTTC. J is TRBJ2-5 and V is TRBV7-8; 13 bases align to TRBD2. The CDR3 contains 18 residues. CDR1 SGHVS and CDR2 FQNEAQ come from the germline V gene. The V and J ends lost 3 bases and 5 bases, in that order; junction bases with no gene match: 12.

This chain connects TRBV27 to TRBJ1-5; 7 bases match TRBD1. The V gene end was trimmed by 7 bases and the J gene end by 8 bases; junction bases not matched to a gene: 11. Germline CDR1 MNHEY, CDR2 SMNVEV (reference sequence). This CDR3 region has 14 residues. The CDR3 DNA sequence: TGTGCCAGCAAAGGGACAGTCACGGGGGAGCCCCAGCATTTT. Encoded protein: CASKGTVTGEPQHF.

CDR3 DNA sequence: TGCGCCAGCAGACCAACAGGGGAGGAAGGTCAGCCCCAGCATTTT. Its translation is CASRPTGEEGQPQHF. The chain is built from TRBV5-1 and TRBJ1-5; TRBD1 agrees at 7 bases. Germline V gene data show CDR1 as SGHRS and CDR2 as YFSETQ. The CDR3 is made up of 15 amino acids. V trimming: 5 bases; J trimming: 6 bases; junction bases outside the gene matches: 11.

This clone has a single count. The genes are TRBV4-2 and TRBJ1-5; D not resolved. The CDR3 consists of 15 residues. Trimming removed 0 bases at V and 6 bases at J, with 12 bases between. The germline V gene has CDR1 LGHNA and CDR2 YNFKEQ. The CDR3 DNA reads as TGTGCCAGCAGCCAAGAGGACCGCCGGGGTCAGCCCCAGCATTTT. Encoded protein: CASSQEDRRGQPQHF.

The chain recombines TRBV19 with TRBJ1-5; 7 bases fit TRBD1. The CDR3 is made up of 14 amino acids. V gave up 5 bases and J gave up 4 bases; unmatched junction bases: 5. Per germline, CDR1 LNHDA and CDR2 SQIVND (reference sequence). CDR3 DNA sequence: TGTGCCAGTAGTGGAGGACAGGATAATCAGCCCCAGCATTTT. Its protein is CASSGGQDNQPQHF.

The J gene is TRBJ2-1, the V gene TRBV24-1; no definite D call. Germline V gene data show CDR1 as KGHDR and CDR2 as SFDVKD. Trimming stripped 4 bases from V and 0 bases from J, with 12 bases between. The CDR3 is 16 amino acids. Here the CDR3 reads CATSDASASSYNEQFF. The CDR3 nucleotides are TGTGCCACCAGTGACGCAAGCGCCAGCTCCTACAATGAGCAGTTCTTC.

This clone came up once. This rearrangement joins TRBV24-1 to TRBJ2-1, with D uncertain. CDR1 is KGHDR, CDR2 SFDVKD, per germline. This CDR3 spans 13 amino acids. Deletions cut 6 bases from V and 0 bases from J, with 5 bases between. DNA of the CDR3: TGTGCCACCAGTTCGCGCTCCTACAATGAGCAGTTCTTC. This encodes CATSSRSYNEQFF.

The CDR3 DNA follows: TGTGCCAGCCTCGGACAGGGGCGAAGCACTGAAGCTTTCTTT. Translated: CASLGQGRSTEAFF. The rearrangement joins TRBV2 to TRBJ1-1; 9 bases align to TRBD1. The CDR3 runs to 14 residues. The germline V gene encodes CDR1 SNHLY and CDR2 FYNNEI. J lost 4 bases, V lost 8 bases, and 8 bases had no gene match.

V is TRBV5-8 and J is TRBJ1-5; 7 nucleotides agree with TRBD1. Unmatched junction bases numbered 7, after V lost 4 bases and J lost 0 bases. The CDR3 runs to 16 residues. Looked up from germline, CDR1 is SGHTS and CDR2 is YDEGEE. The CDR3 reads CASSLDRAYSNQPQHF. The CDR3, as DNA: TGTGCCAGCAGCCTTGACAGGGCTTATAGCAATCAGCCCCAGCATTTT.

This rearrangement joins TRBV6-5 to TRBJ2-1; D is perhaps TRBD1 (5 bases). The CDR3 has 16 residues. The germline CDR1 and CDR2 sequences are MNHEY and SVGAGI. V lost 0 bases to trimming and J lost 5 bases, with 14 bases between them. Here the CDR3 DNA reads TGTGCCAGCAGTTACTCGCAAGGGGTGGGGAACAATGAGCAGTTCTTC. Its protein product is CASSYSQGVGNNEQFF.

The V gene is TRBV10-1, the J gene TRBJ2-7; 7 nucleotides match TRBD1. V gave up 0 bases and J gave up 0 bases; unmatched junction bases: 5. The germline V gene encodes CDR1 WNHNN and CDR2 SYGVQD (reference sequence). This CDR3 is built from 16 residues. For the CDR3, the DNA is TGCGCCAGCAGTGAGTCTGAAACAGGGGCCTCCTACGAGCAGTACTTC. Translation gives CASSESETGASYEQYF.

V and J are TRBV18 and TRBJ2-7; 10 bases are a match to TRBD2. The CDR3 sequence is 17 residues long. The germline gives CDR1 KGHSH, CDR2 LQKENI. The V segment lost 0 bases and the J segment 4 bases; nucleotides outside the gene matches: 9. CDR3 nucleotides: TGTGCCAGCTCACCACCGTTATCTAGCGGGAGTTGGTACGAGCAGTACTTC. Its translation: CASSPPLSSGSWYEQYF.

This clone was picked up one time. This chain links TRBV7-9 with TRBJ1-3; 11 nucleotides agree with TRBD1. After removal of 5 bases from V and 4 bases from J, the junction contained 7 bases not matched to a gene. This CDR3 has 16 residues. CDR1 is SEHNR, CDR2 FQNEAQ, per germline (reference sequence). DNA of the CDR3: TGTGCCAGCAGCCGGGACAGGGGGAGTTCCGGAAACACCATATATTTT. The encoded protein is CASSRDRGSSGNTIYF.

This chain connects TRBV27 to TRBJ1-2; the match to TRBD1 covers 11 bases. V was pared by 3 bases and J by 4 bases, with 7 bases of the junction left unmatched. Germline loops: CDR1 MNHEY, CDR2 SMNVEV (reference sequence). The CDR3 consists of 16 residues. The CDR3 coding sequence is TGTGCCAGCAGTTTCCTTAGGACAGGGGGCGCCTATGGCTACACCTTC. It is translated as CASSFLRTGGAYGYTF.

The CDR3 bases are TGTGCCAGCAGCTTAGGGACTAGCGGCTACAATGAGCAGTTCTTC. Residues: CASSLGTSGYNEQFF. This chain uses TRBV7-9 with TRBJ2-1, with 10 nucleotides matching TRBD2. V gave up 1 base and J gave up 3 bases; unmatched junction bases: 0. The length of the CDR3 is 15 residues. Looked up from germline, CDR1 is SEHNR and CDR2 is FQNEAQ (reference sequence).

This clone occurred a few times. The genes are TRBV5-6 and TRBJ1-2, with D possibly matching TRBD1 (6 bases). V lost 7 bases, J lost 7 bases, and 23 bases lay in between. Germline CDR1 is SGHDT and CDR2 is YYEEEE. The CDR3 is 15 amino acids. CDR3 protein: CASDDSGGVTGGYTF. CDR3 nucleotides: TGTGCCAGCGATGATTCTGGGGGCGTAACTGGTGGCTACACCTTC.

V usage is TRBV28 and J usage is TRBJ2-3; D may be TRBD2 (6 bases). The V end lost 3 bases, the J end lost 3 bases, and 13 bases lay between the germline ends. The CDR3 loop spans 15 amino acids. Germline CDR1 and CDR2: MDHEN and SYDVKM. CDR3 DNA: TGTGCCAGCAGTTTTCCGGGAGCTGGGACAGATACGCAGTATTTT. Its protein is CASSFPGAGTDTQYF.

The chain uses TRBV2 and TRBJ1-1; D is ambiguous. The CDR3 runs 13 residues. Trimming left V 1 base short and J 6 bases short, with 9 bases between. The germline CDR1 and CDR2 sequences are SNHLY and FYNNEI. This CDR3 is CASSEGSGAEAFF. The CDR3 DNA follows: TGTGCCAGCAGTGAAGGGTCCGGGGCTGAAGCTTTCTTT.

In this sample, this clone turned up a few times. The rearrangement joins TRBV5-1 to TRBJ2-7; D gene ambiguous. V was pared by 3 bases and J by 9 bases, with 13 bases between. Per the germline V gene, CDR1 is SGHRS and CDR2 is YFSETQ. The CDR3 has 12 residues. The CDR3 spells CASSSDSPGQYF. CDR3 DNA: TGCGCCAGCAGCTCCGATAGCCCCGGGCAGTACTTC.

The V gene is TRBV19, the J gene TRBJ1-1; D unclear. Deletions cut 4 bases from V and 9 bases from J, with 12 bases between. The CDR3 extends over 12 amino acids. Germline V lookup: CDR1 LNHDA, CDR2 SQIVND (reference sequence). CDR3: CASSNREPKAFF. CDR3 in DNA: TGTGCCAGTAGTAACCGGGAACCGAAAGCTTTCTTT.

The chain is built from TRBV6-6 and TRBJ1-2, with 9 bases identical to TRBD1. The ends lost 5 bases at V and 0 bases at J; junction bases unmatched: 10. The CDR3 consists of 17 residues. In germline, CDR1 is MNHNY, CDR2 SVGAGI (reference sequence). CDR3 coding DNA: TGTGCCAGCAGTCGAGGACAGGGGTGGGTCGCTAACTATGGCTACACCTTC. Its protein is CASSRGQGWVANYGYTF.

Here the CDR3 DNA reads TGTGCCAGCAGTTCTGGAGCGGAGGCCTTCCAAGAGACCCAGTACTTC. Translation: CASSSGAEAFQETQYF. The V gene is TRBV27, the J gene TRBJ2-5; D possibly corresponds to TRBD2 (5 bases). The CDR3 is made up of 16 amino acids. Per the germline V gene, CDR1 is MNHEY and CDR2 is SMNVEV (reference sequence). V was pared by 4 bases and J by 1 base, with 16 bases between.

This rearrangement joins TRBV7-9 to TRBJ1-4; TRBD1 might be the D (6 bases). The germline gives CDR1 SEHNR, CDR2 FQNEAQ (reference sequence). V dropped 5 bases and J dropped 7 bases, with 17 bases sitting between them. CDR3 size: 15 residues. CDR3 sequence: CASSLSTGRGEKLFF. As DNA, the CDR3 is TGTGCCAGCAGCCTATCGACAGGTCGAGGTGAAAAACTGTTTTTT.

This clone was found a few times. The chain is built from TRBV2 and TRBJ1-4; 10 bases line up with TRBD1. Germline trimming cut 4 bases from V and 4 bases from J; bases unmatched to any gene: 0. The CDR3 has 14 residues. Germline CDR1 and CDR2: SNHLY and FYNNEI. The CDR3 sequence is CASSGDRGNEKLFF. The CDR3 DNA follows: TGTGCCAGCAGTGGGGACAGGGGTAATGAAAAACTGTTTTTT.

The rearrangement uses TRBV29-1 and TRBJ2-3; 10 bases match TRBD2. Germline V gives CDR1 SQVTM, CDR2 ANQGSEA. This CDR3 has 15 residues. V gave up 7 bases and J gave up 2 bases; unmatched junction bases: 9. The DNA of the CDR3 is TGCAGCGCCCTAGGGCTAGCGGGAGCCACAGATACGCAGTATTTT. Protein product: CSALGLAGATDTQYF.